This is a list of T cell receptor beta chains from one sample in a study of technical replicates of blood from several donors. Sequenced by immunoSEQ multiplex PCR; TCRdb stores in-frame clones only, minus some. Of about 82,000 clones in the sample, 96% were seen once. The sequenced material came from T cells isolated from PBMCs. The receptors come from a human donor in good health. Each CDR3 is given with its conserved first and last residue. The D gene is left open where the match is weak.

d_call,v_call,j_call,cdr3_aa,cdr3_nt
.,TRBV15,TRBJ2-1,CATSTAGYYNEQFF,TGTGCCACCAGCACTGCAGGTTACTACAATGAGCAGTTCTTC
TRBD1,TRBV18,TRBJ1-4,CASSPGQGGREKLFF,TGTGCCAGCTCTCCCGGACAGGGGGGGCGTGAAAAACTGTTTTTT
.,TRBV5-1,TRBJ2-6,CASNLSTGVSGANVLTF,TGCGCCAGCAACCTATCGACAGGCGTAAGTGGGGCCAACGTCCTGACTTTC
.,TRBV6-5,TRBJ2-5,CASRPTAPRETQYF,TGTGCCAGCAGGCCGACGGCGCCCAGGGAGACCCAGTACTTC
TRBD1,TRBV4-1,TRBJ2-3,CASSPGQATDTQYF,TGCGCCAGCAGCCCGGGACAGGCCACAGATACGCAGTATTTT
.,TRBV11-3,TRBJ1-1,CASAPLPREVNTEAFF,TGTGCCAGCGCTCCTCTTCCCAGGGAGGTTAACACTGAAGCTTTCTTT
.,TRBV7-9,TRBJ1-5,CASSLAGQPQHF,TGTGCCAGCAGCTTGGCAGGTCAGCCCCAGCATTTT
TRBD1,TRBV7-7,TRBJ2-5,CASSLGTVETQYF,TGTGCTAGCAGCTTAGGGACAGTCGAGACCCAGTACTTC
TRBD2,TRBV11-3,TRBJ2-7,CASSLDRDPRGVYEQYF,TGTGCCAGCAGCTTAGATCGGGACCCCCGGGGGGTCTACGAGCAGTACTTC
.,TRBV30,TRBJ2-6,CAWSVRGSLSGANVLTF,TGTGCCTGGAGTGTTAGAGGCAGCCTCTCTGGGGCCAACGTCCTGACTTTC
TRBD1,TRBV4-1,TRBJ2-7,CASSHQVDRVEQYF,TGCGCCAGCAGCCACCAGGTAGACAGGGTCGAGCAGTACTTC
TRBD1,TRBV27,TRBJ1-3,CASSLDRGNTIYF,TGTGCCAGCAGTTTGGACAGGGGAAACACCATATATTTT
.,TRBV5-3,TRBJ2-2,CARSTTGNTGELFF,TGTGCCAGAAGCACAACAGGGAACACCGGGGAGCTGTTTTTT
.,TRBV29-1,TRBJ1-2,CSGRTAPYGYTF,TGCAGCGGGAGGACAGCTCCCTATGGCTACACCTTC
TRBD2,TRBV7-8,TRBJ2-1,CASSERTSSYNEQFF,TGTGCCAGCAGCGAAAGGACTAGCAGTTACAATGAGCAGTTCTTC
.,TRBV14,TRBJ1-3,CASRPTDLPGNTIYF,TGTGCCAGCAGACCTACAGATCTACCTGGAAACACCATATATTTT
TRBD2,TRBV9,TRBJ2-1,CASSVARGSDNEQFF,TGTGCCAGCAGCGTAGCGCGCGGGAGTGACAATGAGCAGTTCTTC
.,TRBV5-1,TRBJ2-1,CASSVDGGSYNEQFF,TGCGCCAGCAGCGTTGACGGAGGTTCCTACAATGAGCAGTTCTTC
.,TRBV10-1,TRBJ2-2,CASSEGAGELFF,TGCGCCAGCAGTGAGGGAGCCGGGGAGCTGTTTTTT
TRBD2,TRBV29-1,TRBJ2-1,CSVEENPGLAGVLSFF,TGCAGCGTTGAAGAAAATCCGGGACTAGCGGGAGTCTTATCGTTCTTC
TRBD1,TRBV19,TRBJ1-5,CASSKATTGTGQPQHF,TGTGCCAGTAGCAAAGCAACGACAGGGACGGGTCAGCCCCAGCATTTT
.,TRBV5-8,TRBJ2-3,CASSPVVDTQYF,TGTGCCAGCAGCCCGGTGGTGGATACGCAGTATTTT
TRBD1,TRBV10-3,TRBJ1-3,CAIMRDRGRNRNTIYF,TGTGCCATCATGAGGGACAGGGGCCGTAATAGAAACACCATATATTTT
TRBD2,TRBV5-4,TRBJ2-2,CASSSSGSFTGELFF,TGTGCCAGCAGCTCTAGCGGGAGCTTCACCGGGGAGCTGTTTTTT